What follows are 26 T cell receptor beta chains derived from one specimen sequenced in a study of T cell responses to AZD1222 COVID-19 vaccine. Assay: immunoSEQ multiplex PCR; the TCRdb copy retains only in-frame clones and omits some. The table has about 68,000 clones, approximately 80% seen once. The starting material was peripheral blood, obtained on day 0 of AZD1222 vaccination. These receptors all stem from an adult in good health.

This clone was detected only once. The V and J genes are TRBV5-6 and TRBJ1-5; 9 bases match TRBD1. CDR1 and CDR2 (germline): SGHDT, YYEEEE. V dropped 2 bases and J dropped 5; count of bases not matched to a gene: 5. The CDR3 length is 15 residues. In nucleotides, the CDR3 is TGTGCCAGCAGCTTTGGACAGGGGATCGATCAGCCCCAGCATTTT. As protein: CASSFGQGIDQPQHF.

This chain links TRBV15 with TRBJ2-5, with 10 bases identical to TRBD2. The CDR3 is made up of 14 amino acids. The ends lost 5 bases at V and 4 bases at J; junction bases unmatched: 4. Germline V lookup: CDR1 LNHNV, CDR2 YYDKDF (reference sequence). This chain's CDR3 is CATSRGLAPETQYF. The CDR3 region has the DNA TGTGCCACCAGCCGGGGACTAGCGCCAGAGACCCAGTACTTC.

CDR3 coding DNA: TGTGCCAGCAGCCCTCGCCCACACACAGGGACCAGCTCTGGAAACACCATATATTTT. This codes for CASSPRPHTGTSSGNTIYF. J is TRBJ1-3 and V is TRBV11-2, with D possibly matching TRBD1 (6 bases). Trimming stripped 5 bases from V and 0 bases from J, with 23 bases between. The germline V gene encodes CDR1 SGHAT and CDR2 FQNNGV. This CDR3 comprises 19 residues.

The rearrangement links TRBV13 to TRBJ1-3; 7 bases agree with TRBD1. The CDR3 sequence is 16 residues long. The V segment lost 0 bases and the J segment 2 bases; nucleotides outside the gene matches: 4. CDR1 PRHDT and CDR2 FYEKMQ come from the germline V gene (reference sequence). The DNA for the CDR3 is TGTGCCAGCAGCTTAGGCACCGGGACAGCTGGAAACACCATATATTTT. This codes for CASSLGTGTAGNTIYF. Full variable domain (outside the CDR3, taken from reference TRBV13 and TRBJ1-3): AAGVIQSPRHLIKEKRETATLKCYPIPRHDTVYWYQQGPGQDPQFLISFYEKMQSDKGSIPDRFSAQQFSDYHSELNMSSLELGDSALYFCASSLGTGTAGNTIYFGEGSWLTVV.

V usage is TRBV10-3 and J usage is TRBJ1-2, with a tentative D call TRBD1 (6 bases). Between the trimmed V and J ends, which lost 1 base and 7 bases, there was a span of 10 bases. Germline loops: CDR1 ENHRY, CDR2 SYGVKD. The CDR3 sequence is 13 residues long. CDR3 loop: CAISELTGPGYTF. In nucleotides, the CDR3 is TGTGCCATCAGTGAGTTGACAGGTCCTGGCTACACCTTC.

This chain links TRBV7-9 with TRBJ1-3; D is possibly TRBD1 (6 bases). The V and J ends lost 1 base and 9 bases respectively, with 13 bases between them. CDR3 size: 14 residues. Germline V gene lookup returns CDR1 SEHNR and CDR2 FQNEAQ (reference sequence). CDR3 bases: TGTGCCAGCAGCTTAGGGGCCGGGGGGCGCACCATATATTTT. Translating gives CASSLGAGGRTIYF.

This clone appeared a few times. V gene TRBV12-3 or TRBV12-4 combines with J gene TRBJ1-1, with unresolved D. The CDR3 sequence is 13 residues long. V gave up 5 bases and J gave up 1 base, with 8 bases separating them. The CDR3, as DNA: TGTGCCAGCAGTCTATTCTCGAACACTGAAGCTTTCTTT. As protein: CASSLFSNTEAFF.

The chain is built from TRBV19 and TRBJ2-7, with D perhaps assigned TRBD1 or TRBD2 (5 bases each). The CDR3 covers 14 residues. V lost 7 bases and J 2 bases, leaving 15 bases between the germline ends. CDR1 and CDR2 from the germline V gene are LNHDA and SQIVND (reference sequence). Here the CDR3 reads CASNPRDGTYEQYF. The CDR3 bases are TGTGCCAGTAATCCCCGGGACGGAACCTACGAGCAGTACTTC.

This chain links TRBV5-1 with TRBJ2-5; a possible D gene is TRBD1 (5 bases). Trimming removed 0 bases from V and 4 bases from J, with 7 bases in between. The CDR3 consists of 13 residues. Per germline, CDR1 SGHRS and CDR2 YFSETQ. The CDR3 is CASSLEGSETQYF. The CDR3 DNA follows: TGCGCCAGCAGCTTGGAGGGGTCAGAGACCCAGTACTTC.

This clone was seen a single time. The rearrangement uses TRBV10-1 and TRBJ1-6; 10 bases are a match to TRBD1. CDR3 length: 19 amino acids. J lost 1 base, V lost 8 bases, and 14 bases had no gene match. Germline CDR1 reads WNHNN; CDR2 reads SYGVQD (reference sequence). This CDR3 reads CASYLRQGARASYNSPLHF. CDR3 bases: TGCGCCAGCTATCTCAGACAGGGGGCGCGGGCATCCTATAATTCACCCCTCCACTTT.

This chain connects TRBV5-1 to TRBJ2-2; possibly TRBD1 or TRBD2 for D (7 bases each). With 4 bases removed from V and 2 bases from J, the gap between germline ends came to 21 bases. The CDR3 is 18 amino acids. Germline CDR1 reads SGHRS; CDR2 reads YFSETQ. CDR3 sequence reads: CASSPTPGRGQNTGELFF. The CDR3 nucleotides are TGCGCCAGCAGCCCAACCCCGGGGAGGGGGCAAAACACCGGGGAGCTGTTTTTT.

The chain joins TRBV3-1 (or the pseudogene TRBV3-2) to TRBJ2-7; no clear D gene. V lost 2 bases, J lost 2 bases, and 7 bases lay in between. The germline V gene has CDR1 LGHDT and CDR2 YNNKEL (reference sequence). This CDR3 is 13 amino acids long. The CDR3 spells CASSQYAPYEQYF. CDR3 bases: TGTGCCAGCAGCCAATATGCTCCCTACGAGCAGTACTTC.

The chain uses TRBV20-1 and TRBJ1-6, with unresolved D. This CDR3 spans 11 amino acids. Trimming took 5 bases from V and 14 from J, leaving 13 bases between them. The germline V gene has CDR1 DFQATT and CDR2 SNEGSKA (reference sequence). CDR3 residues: CSAQAPEALHF. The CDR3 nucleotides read TGCAGTGCTCAAGCCCCCGAGGCCCTCCACTTT.

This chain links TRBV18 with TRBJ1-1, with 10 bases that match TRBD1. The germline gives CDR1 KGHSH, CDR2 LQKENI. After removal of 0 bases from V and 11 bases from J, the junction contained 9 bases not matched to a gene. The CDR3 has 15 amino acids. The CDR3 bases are TGTGCCAGCTCACCACCTGGGACAGGGGAGACACGGGCTTTCTTT. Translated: CASSPPGTGETRAFF.

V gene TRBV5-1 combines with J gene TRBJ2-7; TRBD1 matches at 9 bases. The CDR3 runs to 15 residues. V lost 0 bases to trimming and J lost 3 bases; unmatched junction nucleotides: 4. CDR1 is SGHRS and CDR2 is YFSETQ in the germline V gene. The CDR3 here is CASSLGGGQGYEQYF. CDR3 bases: TGCGCCAGCAGCTTGGGTGGGGGACAGGGCTACGAGCAGTACTTC. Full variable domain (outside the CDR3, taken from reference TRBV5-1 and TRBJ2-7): KAGVTQTPRYLIKTRGQQVTLSCSPISGHRSVSWYQQTPGQGLQFLFEYFSETQRNKGNFPGRFSGRQFSNSRSEMNVSTLELGDSALYLCASSLGGGQGYEQYFGPGTRLTVT.

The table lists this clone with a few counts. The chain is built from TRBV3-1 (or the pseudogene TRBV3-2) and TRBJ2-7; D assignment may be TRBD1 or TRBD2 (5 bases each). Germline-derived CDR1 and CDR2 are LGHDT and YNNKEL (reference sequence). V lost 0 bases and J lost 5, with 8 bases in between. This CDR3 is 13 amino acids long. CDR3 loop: CASSQDGDDEQYF. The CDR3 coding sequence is TGTGCCAGCAGCCAAGATGGGGACGACGAGCAGTACTTC.

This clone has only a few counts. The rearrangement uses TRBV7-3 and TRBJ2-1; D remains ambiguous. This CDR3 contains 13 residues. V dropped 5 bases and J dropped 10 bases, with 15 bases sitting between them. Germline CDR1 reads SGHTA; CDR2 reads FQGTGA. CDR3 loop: CASSNSYHAEQFF. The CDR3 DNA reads TGTGCCAGCAGCAATAGCTACCATGCCGAGCAGTTCTTC.

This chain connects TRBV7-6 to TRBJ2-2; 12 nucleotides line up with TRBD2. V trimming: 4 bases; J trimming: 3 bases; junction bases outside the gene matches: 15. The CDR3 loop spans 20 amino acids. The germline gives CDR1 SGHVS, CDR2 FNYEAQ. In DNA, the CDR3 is TGTGCCAGCAGCTCTACTCCGGGTCTAGCGGGGGGGCATGACACCGGGGAGCTGTTTTTT. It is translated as CASSSTPGLAGGHDTGELFF. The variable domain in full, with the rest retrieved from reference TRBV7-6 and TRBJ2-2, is GAGVSQSPRYKVTKRGQDVALRCDPISGHVSLYWYRQALGQGPEFLTYFNYEAQQDKSGLPNDRFSAERPEGSISTLTIQRTEQRDSAMYRCASSSTPGLAGGHDTGELFFGEGSRLTVL.

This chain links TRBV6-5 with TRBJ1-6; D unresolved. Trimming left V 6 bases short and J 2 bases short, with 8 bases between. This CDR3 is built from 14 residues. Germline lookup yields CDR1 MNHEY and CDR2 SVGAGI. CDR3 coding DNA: TGTGCCAGCAGAGCGGGTCCCTATAATTCACCCCTCCACTTT. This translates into CASRAGPYNSPLHF.

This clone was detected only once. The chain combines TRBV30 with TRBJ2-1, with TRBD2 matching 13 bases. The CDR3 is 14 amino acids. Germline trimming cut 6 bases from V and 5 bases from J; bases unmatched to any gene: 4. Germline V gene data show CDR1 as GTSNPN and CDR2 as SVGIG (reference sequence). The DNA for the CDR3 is TGTGCCTGTACTAGCGGGGGGGGAAACAATGAGCAGTTCTTC. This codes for CACTSGGGNNEQFF.

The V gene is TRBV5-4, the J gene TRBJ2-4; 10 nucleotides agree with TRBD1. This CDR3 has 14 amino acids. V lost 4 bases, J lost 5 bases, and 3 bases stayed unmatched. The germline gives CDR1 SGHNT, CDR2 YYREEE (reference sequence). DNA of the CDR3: TGTGCCAGCAGCGTGGGGACAGGGGAAAACATTCAGTACTTC. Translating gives CASSVGTGENIQYF.

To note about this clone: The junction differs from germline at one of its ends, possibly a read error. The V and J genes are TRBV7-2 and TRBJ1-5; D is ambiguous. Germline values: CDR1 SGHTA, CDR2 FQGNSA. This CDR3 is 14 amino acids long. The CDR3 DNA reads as TGTGCCAACAGCTTGGGCAGTAGCAATCAGCCCCAGCATTTT. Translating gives CANSLGSSNQPQHF.

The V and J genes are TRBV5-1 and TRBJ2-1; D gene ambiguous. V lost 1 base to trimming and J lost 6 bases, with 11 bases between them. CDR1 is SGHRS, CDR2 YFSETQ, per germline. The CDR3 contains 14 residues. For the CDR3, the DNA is TGCGCCAGCAGCTTGTTAGTAGGACCCAATGAGCAGTTCTTC. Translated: CASSLLVGPNEQFF.

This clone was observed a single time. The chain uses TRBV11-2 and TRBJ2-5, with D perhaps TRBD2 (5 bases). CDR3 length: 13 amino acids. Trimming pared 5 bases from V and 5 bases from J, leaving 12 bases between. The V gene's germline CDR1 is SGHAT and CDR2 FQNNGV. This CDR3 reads CASSTGGWETQYF. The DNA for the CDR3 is TGTGCCAGCAGCACCGGAGGCTGGGAGACCCAGTACTTC.

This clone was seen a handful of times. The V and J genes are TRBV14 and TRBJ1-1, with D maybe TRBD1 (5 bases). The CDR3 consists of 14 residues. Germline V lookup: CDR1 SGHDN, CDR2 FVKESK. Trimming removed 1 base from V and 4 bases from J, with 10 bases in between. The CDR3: CASSQVWGSTEAFF. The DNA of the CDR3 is TGTGCCAGCAGCCAAGTATGGGGGAGCACTGAAGCTTTCTTT.

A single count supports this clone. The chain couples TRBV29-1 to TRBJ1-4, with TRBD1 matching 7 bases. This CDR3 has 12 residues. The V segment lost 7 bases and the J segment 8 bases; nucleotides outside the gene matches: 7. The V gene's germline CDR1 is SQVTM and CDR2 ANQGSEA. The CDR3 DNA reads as TGCAGCGCCCGACAGGGTAACGAAAAACTGTTTTTT. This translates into CSARQGNEKLFF.